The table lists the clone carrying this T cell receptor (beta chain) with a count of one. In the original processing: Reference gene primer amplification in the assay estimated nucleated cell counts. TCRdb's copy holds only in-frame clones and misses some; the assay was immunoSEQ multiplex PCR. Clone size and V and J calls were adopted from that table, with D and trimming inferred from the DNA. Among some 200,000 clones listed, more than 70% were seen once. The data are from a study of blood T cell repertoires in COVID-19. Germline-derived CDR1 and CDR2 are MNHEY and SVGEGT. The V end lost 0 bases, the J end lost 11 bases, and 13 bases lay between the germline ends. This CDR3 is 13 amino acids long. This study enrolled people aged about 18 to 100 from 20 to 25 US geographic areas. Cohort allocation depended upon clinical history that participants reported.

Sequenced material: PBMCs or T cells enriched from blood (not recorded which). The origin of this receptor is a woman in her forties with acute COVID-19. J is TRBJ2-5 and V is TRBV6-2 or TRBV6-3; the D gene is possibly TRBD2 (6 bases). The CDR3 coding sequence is TGTGCCAGCAGTTACTCCCGAACTAGCCCTCAGTACTTC. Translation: CASSYSRTSPQYF.